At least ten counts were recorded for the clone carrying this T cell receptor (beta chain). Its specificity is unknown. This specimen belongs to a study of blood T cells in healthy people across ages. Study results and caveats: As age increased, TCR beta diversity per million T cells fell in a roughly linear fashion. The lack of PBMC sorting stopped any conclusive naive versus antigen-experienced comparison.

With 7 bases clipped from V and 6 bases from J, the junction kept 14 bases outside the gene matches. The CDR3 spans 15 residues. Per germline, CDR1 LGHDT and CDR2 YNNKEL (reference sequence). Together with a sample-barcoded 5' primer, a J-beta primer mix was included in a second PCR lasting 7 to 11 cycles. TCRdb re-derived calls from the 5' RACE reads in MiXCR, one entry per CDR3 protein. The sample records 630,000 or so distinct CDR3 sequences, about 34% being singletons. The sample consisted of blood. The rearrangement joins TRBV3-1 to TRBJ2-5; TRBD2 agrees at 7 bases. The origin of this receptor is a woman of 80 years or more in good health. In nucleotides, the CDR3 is TGTGCCAGCACCCATCCGTGGCGGGGGATAAAGACCCAGTACTTC. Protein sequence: CASTHPWRGIKTQYF.